These 5 T cell receptor beta chains share one sample of origin, sequenced in a study of blood T cells in healthy people across ages. Then a second PCR, running roughly 7 to 12 cycles, was carried out with a sample-barcoded 5' primer and a J-beta primer mix. TCRdb used MiXCR to reprocess the 5' RACE reads, holding one entry per CDR3 protein. There are roughly 800,000 distinct CDR3 sequences in the sample; roughly 64% occur only once, and 22% lies in the top ten. The sequencing sample was made of blood. Every receptor here comes from a man aged 25-45 years in good health.

The rearrangement uses TRBV20-1 and TRBJ1-2; D not certain. CDR3 length: 11 residues. The ends were cut back, 5 bases at V and 4 bases at J, with 8 bases in the middle. CDR1 is DFQATT, CDR2 SNEGSKA, per germline (reference sequence). The CDR3 nucleotides read TGCAGTGCTGAAACGGTCTATGGCTACACCTTC. It yields the protein CSAETVYGYTF.

This chain joins TRBV2 and TRBJ2-1; 7 bases are shared with TRBD2. Unmatched junction bases numbered 3, after V lost 3 bases and J lost 4 bases. The germline CDR1 and CDR2 sequences are SNHLY and FYNNEI. The CDR3 is 14 amino acids. The chain's CDR3 is CASSERAGYNEQFF. In DNA, the CDR3 is TGTGCCAGCAGTGAGCGAGCGGGGTACAATGAGCAGTTCTTC.

The chain has TRBV5-1 and TRBJ1-2, with D perhaps TRBD1 (6 bases). The CDR3 spans 17 residues. V was clipped by 7 bases and J by 0 bases, with 22 bases between them. Germline-derived CDR1 and CDR2 are SGHRS and YFSETQ. The CDR3 sequence is CASCGTTGSVPNYGYTF. CDR3 in DNA: TGCGCCAGCTGCGGGACGACAGGCAGCGTCCCTAACTATGGCTACACCTTC.

V and J are TRBV12-3 or TRBV12-4 and TRBJ2-7, with TRBD1 as a possible D gene (5 bases). Trimming cost V 6 bases and J 3 bases, with 15 bases left between them. This CDR3 has 14 amino acids. The CDR3 DNA follows: TGTGCCAGCAGGAAGGCAGGGTCTAGCTACGAGCAGTACTTC. Translation gives CASRKAGSSYEQYF.

This sequence joins TRBV7-2 and TRBJ2-3; D is undetermined. Germline V gene sequence: CDR1 SGHTA, CDR2 FQGNSA. V lost 1 base and J 4 bases, leaving 6 bases between the germline ends. The CDR3 totals 13 residues. CDR3 loop: CASSLGPADTQYF. The CDR3 coding sequence is TGTGCCAGCAGCTTAGGTCCTGCAGATACGCAGTATTTT.